The source of this T cell receptor (beta chain) is a study of T cells after yellow fever vaccination. The V and J ends lost 4 bases and 2 bases, in that order; junction bases with no gene match: 5. This CDR3 contains 16 residues. Germline V gene data show CDR1 as SGHRS and CDR2 as YFSETQ. This clonotype was recorded at least ten times. Production of TCR cDNA was by 5'RACE template switching, which also added a universal primer site and UMIs. MiXCR was run by TCRdb on the 5' RACE reads, yielding one entry per CDR3 protein. The repertoire holds hundreds of thousands of distinct CDR3 sequences, with 8% to 10% as singletons.

This TCR derives from a young man who received the YFV17D yellow fever vaccine. The chain joins TRBV5-1 to TRBJ2-2; TRBD2 matches 10 bases. This specimen consisted of PBMCs, obtained on the day of the first yellow fever vaccination. For the CDR3, the DNA is TGCGCCAGCAGCGCGCTAGCGGGGGATAACACCGGGGAGCTGTTTTTT. Translating it yields CASSALAGDNTGELFF.